The 22 T cell receptor beta chains reported below all come from one sample, sequenced in a study of blood T cells in healthy people across ages. The authors ran a second PCR of roughly 7 to 11 cycles using a sample-barcoded 5' primer and a J-beta primer mix. From the 5' RACE reads, TCRdb called clonotypes with MiXCR, one entry per CDR3 protein. This sample carries over 1,200,000 distinct CDR3 sequences, 59% of them seen once, and the ten largest clones take about 6.3%. Sequencing was carried out using blood. These receptors were taken from a man younger than 35 in good health.

This clonotype was observed a handful of times. This chain links TRBV29-1 with TRBJ2-7, with D possibly matching TRBD2 (5 bases). Trimming removed 1 base at V and 8 bases at J, with 9 bases between. CDR3 size: 11 residues. Germline V gene data show CDR1 as SQVTM and CDR2 as ANQGSEA. The CDR3 nucleotides are TGCAGCGTTGAAGGAGAGGGCAAGCAGTACTTC. As protein: CSVEGEGKQYF.

The rearrangement uses TRBV29-1 and TRBJ2-5; TRBD1 matches at 11 bases. The DNA end favors TRBJ2-7, so the J call may be wrong. The CDR3 is 14 amino acids. Germline V gene sequence: CDR1 SQVTM, CDR2 ANQGSEA. In nucleotides, the CDR3 is TGCAGCGCGGCCGGGACAGGGGGAAACTACGAGCAGTACTTC. This sequence encodes CSAAGTGGNYEQYF.

V and J are TRBV20-1 and TRBJ2-5; perhaps TRBD2 as D (5 bases). V dropped 5 bases and J dropped 5 bases, with 15 bases sitting between them. Germline CDR1 is DFQATT and CDR2 is SNEGSKA (reference sequence). The CDR3 length is 13 residues. The CDR3 DNA reads as TGCAGTGCTTCCGGGGTTACGGGGGAGACCCAGTACTTC. The encoded protein is CSASGVTGETQYF.

The chain joins TRBV25-1 to TRBJ2-3; D gene uncertain. This CDR3 has 17 residues. CDR1 and CDR2 from the germline V gene are MGHDK and SYGVNS. The V and J ends lost 2 bases and 2 bases respectively, with 17 bases between them. CDR3 region: CASSEAATVLSTDTQYF. DNA for the CDR3: TGTGCCAGCAGTGAAGCCGCGACCGTATTATCCACAGATACGCAGTATTTT. The full variable domain, rest sourced from reference TRBV25-1 and TRBJ2-3, is EADIYQTPRYLVIGTGKKITLECSQTMGHDKMYWYQQDPGMELHLIHYSYGVNSTEKGDLSSESTVSRIRTEHFPLTLESARPSHTSQYLCASSEAATVLSTDTQYFGPGTRLTVL.

In this sample, this clonotype turned up a few times. The genes are TRBV7-2 and TRBJ2-5; 11 nucleotides line up with TRBD2. Matching the DNA end better, TRBJ2-7 makes the J call doubtful. This CDR3 is built from 16 residues. The germline gives CDR1 SGHTA, CDR2 FQGNSA. The CDR3 coding sequence is TGTGCCAGCAGCCTCCTAGCGGGGGGTATCCCCTACGAGCAGTACTTC. It specifies CASSLLAGGIPYEQYF.

In its sample, this clonotype was seen a few times. Here the CDR3 reads CAISENRGGVGTDTQYF. CDR3 bases: TGTGCCATCAGTGAAAATCGAGGGGGGGTTGGCACAGATACGCAGTATTTT. This chain links TRBV10-3 with TRBJ2-3; maybe TRBD2 (7 bases). This CDR3 has 17 amino acids. Trimming cost V 3 bases and J 1 base, with 17 bases left between them. Germline V gives CDR1 ENHRY, CDR2 SYGVKD.

The V gene is TRBV24-1, the J gene TRBJ1-2, with TRBD1 as a possible D gene (5 bases). Trimming left V 12 bases short and J 8 bases short, with 18 bases between. The CDR3 is 12 residues long. Germline CDR1 KGHDR, CDR2 SFDVKD. CDR3 in amino acids: CAAPGTSRGYTF. As DNA, the CDR3 is TGTGCCGCCCCAGGGACCTCTCGGGGCTACACCTTC.

This clonotype was detected once. V usage is TRBV12-3 or TRBV12-4 and J usage is TRBJ2-5; tentatively, D is TRBD1 (6 bases). The CDR3 consists of 15 residues. Trimming shortened V by 3 bases and J by 2 bases, and 13 bases separated the two germline ends. The CDR3 DNA sequence: TGTGCCAGCAGTTTGGGGACAACTCCTCAAGAGACCCAGTACTTC. It translates to CASSLGTTPQETQYF.

This chain links TRBV3-1 with TRBJ1-6; D not certain. There are 17 residues in the CDR3. V lost 4 bases to trimming and J lost 0 bases, with 13 bases between them. Germline CDR1 LGHDT, CDR2 YNNKEL (reference sequence). This chain's CDR3 is CASSLDAESSYNSPLHF. For the CDR3, the DNA is TGTGCCAGCAGCCTCGACGCGGAGAGCTCCTATAATTCACCCCTCCACTTT.

V usage is TRBV20-1 and J usage is TRBJ2-7; D is possibly TRBD1 (6 bases). The V end lost 5 bases, the J end lost 0 bases, and 14 bases lay between the germline ends. This CDR3 has 14 residues. Per germline, CDR1 DFQATT and CDR2 SNEGSKA (reference sequence). The CDR3 DNA is TGCAGTGCTCGCCTTCAGGGGTCCTCCTACGAGCAGTACTTC. This codes for CSARLQGSSYEQYF.

This clonotype was seen a handful of times. This chain uses TRBV12-3 or TRBV12-4 with TRBJ2-2; no clear D. The V gene lost 3 bases and the J gene lost 2 bases, with 7 bases spanning the gap. The CDR3 is 14 amino acids. This CDR3 reads CASSLAHNTGELFF. The CDR3 DNA sequence: TGTGCCAGCAGTTTGGCGCACAACACCGGGGAGCTGTTTTTT.

In the case of this clonotype: At one boundary the junction diverges from the germline segment, which might be a read error. The chain joins TRBV6-5 to TRBJ1-2; 8 bases fit TRBD1. Per the germline V gene, CDR1 is MNHEY and CDR2 is SVGAGI. This CDR3 region has 13 residues. CDR3 residues: CASSEVTGVGYTF. DNA of the CDR3: TGCGCCAGCAGTGAGGTGACAGGGGTCGGCTACACCTTC.

The V gene is TRBV12-3 or TRBV12-4, the J gene TRBJ2-1, with TRBD2 matching 13 bases. The tail of the sequence fits TRBJ2-7 better, so the J call may be wrong. CDR3 length equals 14 residues. The CDR3: CASSQTSGRAPQYF. DNA for the CDR3: TGTGCCAGCAGCCAAACTAGCGGGAGGGCCCCGCAGTACTTC.

This clonotype was seen only a few times. V and J are TRBV2 and TRBJ2-5; the D is unclear. There are 15 residues in the CDR3. Germline CDR1 reads SNHLY; CDR2 reads FYNNEI. Trimming shortened V by 7 bases and J by 5 bases, and 20 bases separated the two germline ends. For the CDR3, the DNA is TGTGCCAGCACCGACATCCCTTCTACGGCGGAGACCCAGTACTTC. It specifies CASTDIPSTAETQYF.

The chain recombines TRBV7-2 with TRBJ1-4, with D tentatively TRBD1 (5 bases). The CDR3 runs to 15 residues. Germline lookup yields CDR1 SGHTA and CDR2 FQGNSA. V dropped 5 bases and J dropped 5 bases, with 15 bases sitting between them. CDR3 coding DNA: TGTGCCAGCAGCGCTACCGGGACGGTGAATGAAAAACTGTTTTTT. Amino acid sequence: CASSATGTVNEKLFF.

The chain uses TRBV27 and TRBJ2-1, with 7 bases aligning to TRBD1. The germline CDR1 and CDR2 sequences are MNHEY and SMNVEV (reference sequence). This CDR3 contains 14 residues. V was clipped by 4 bases and J by 4 bases; unmatched bases: 4. CDR3 in amino acids: CASSSGQRYNEQFF. CDR3 DNA sequence: TGTGCCAGCAGTTCGGGACAGAGGTACAATGAGCAGTTCTTC.

The chain joins TRBV6-2 or TRBV6-3 to TRBJ2-1; D is perhaps TRBD1 (6 bases). CDR1 is MNHEY, CDR2 SVGEGT, per germline. V lost 0 bases and J lost 9, with 12 bases in between. The CDR3 spans 14 residues. The CDR3 sequence: CASSYSDSTPEQFF. In DNA, the CDR3 is TGTGCCAGCAGTTACTCGGACAGCACGCCTGAGCAGTTCTTC.

The chain recombines TRBV4-1 with TRBJ1-5; a possible D gene is TRBD1 (5 bases). Deletions cut 0 bases from V and 6 bases from J, with 12 bases between. The CDR3 contains 15 residues. The germline CDR1 and CDR2 sequences are MGHRA and YSYEKL. CDR3 loop: CASSQEGRGSQPQHF. The DNA of the CDR3 is TGCGCCAGCAGCCAAGAGGGGAGGGGATCTCAGCCCCAGCATTTT.

This chain joins TRBV7-9 and TRBJ1-2, with D maybe TRBD1 (5 bases). Germline V CDR1 and CDR2: SEHNR, FQNEAQ (reference sequence). The CDR3 spans 15 residues. Between the trimmed V and J ends, which lost 4 bases and 4 bases, there was a span of 16 bases. DNA of the CDR3: TGTGCCAGCAGCTCGTCAACAGGACAACGCTATGGCTACACCTTC. Amino acids: CASSSSTGQRYGYTF.

Comments on this clonotype: The junction departs from the called germline gene at one end, perhaps through a read error. The chain links TRBV5-6 to TRBJ2-1; 14 bases map to TRBD2. This CDR3 has 15 residues. Germline V gene data show CDR1 as SGHDT and CDR2 as YYEEEE. The CDR3 DNA reads as TGTGCCAGCACCTTGACTAGCGGGGGGGCCAATGAGCAGTTCTTC. Protein product: CASTLTSGGANEQFF.

The CDR3 region is CASSLRGVRGPQETQYF. DNA for the CDR3: TGTGCCAGCAGTCTTAGAGGGGTGCGGGGGCCTCAAGAGACCCAGTACTTC. The chain combines TRBV7-8 with TRBJ2-5, with D tentatively TRBD2 (7 bases). The CDR3 runs to 17 residues. Trimming removed 6 bases at V and 2 bases at J, with 22 bases between. Germline V gene lookup returns CDR1 SGHVS and CDR2 FQNEAQ.

The chain links TRBV12-3 or TRBV12-4 to TRBJ2-3; 7 bases fit TRBD1. The CDR3 has 16 amino acids. The V segment lost 6 bases and the J segment 5 bases; nucleotides outside the gene matches: 14. CDR3 loop: CASSSPGTETLDTQYF. The CDR3 bases are TGTGCCAGCAGCTCCCCCGGGACAGAAACTTTAGATACGCAGTATTTT.